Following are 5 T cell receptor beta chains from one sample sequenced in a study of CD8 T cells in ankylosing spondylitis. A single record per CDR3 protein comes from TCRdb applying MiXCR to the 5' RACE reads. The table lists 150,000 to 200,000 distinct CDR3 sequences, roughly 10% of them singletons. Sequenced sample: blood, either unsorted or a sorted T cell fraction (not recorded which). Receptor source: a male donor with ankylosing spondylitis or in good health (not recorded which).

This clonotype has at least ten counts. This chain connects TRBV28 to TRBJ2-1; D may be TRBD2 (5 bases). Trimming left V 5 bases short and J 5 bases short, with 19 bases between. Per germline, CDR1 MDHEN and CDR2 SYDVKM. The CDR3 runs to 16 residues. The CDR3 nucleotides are TGTGCCAGCAGTAGTCACCTGACCGGGATCAACAATGAGCAGTTCTTC. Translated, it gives CASSSHLTGINNEQFF.

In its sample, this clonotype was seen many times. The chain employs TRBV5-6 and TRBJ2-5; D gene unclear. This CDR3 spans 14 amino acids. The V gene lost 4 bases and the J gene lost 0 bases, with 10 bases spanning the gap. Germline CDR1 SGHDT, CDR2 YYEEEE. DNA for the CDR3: TGTGCCAGCAGCGCCGGACGGTACCAAGAGACCCAGTACTTC. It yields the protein CASSAGRYQETQYF.

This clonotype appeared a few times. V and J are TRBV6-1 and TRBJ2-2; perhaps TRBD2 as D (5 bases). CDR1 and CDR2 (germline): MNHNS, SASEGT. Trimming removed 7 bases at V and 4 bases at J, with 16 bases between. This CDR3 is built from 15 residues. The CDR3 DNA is TGTGCCAGCACCCGAAGTGGACTCCTCACCGGGGAGCTGTTTTTT. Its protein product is CASTRSGLLTGELFF.

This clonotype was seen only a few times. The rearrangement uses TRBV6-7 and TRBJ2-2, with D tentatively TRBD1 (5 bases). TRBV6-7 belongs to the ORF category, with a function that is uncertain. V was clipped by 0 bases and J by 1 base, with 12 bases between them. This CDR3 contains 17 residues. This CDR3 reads CASSYSPTVWNTGELFF. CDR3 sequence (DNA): TGTGCCAGCAGTTACTCGCCGACAGTTTGGAACACCGGGGAGCTGTTTTTT.

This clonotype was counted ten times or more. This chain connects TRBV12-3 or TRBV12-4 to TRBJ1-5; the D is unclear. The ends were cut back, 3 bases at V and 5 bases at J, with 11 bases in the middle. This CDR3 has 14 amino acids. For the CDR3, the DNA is TGTGCCAGCAGTTTCGGTTTGCGGGATCAGCCCCAGCATTTT. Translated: CASSFGLRDQPQHF.